The T cell receptor (beta chain) described here comes from a study of T cell repertoires in cytomegalovirus infection. At the level of the study: Epitope selection comprised recently identified HLA-C-restricted CMV epitopes and well-studied HLA-B-restricted CMV epitopes. Through public TCR beta signatures, both CMV infection and matching HLA type were indicated.

TCRdb re-analysed the reads in MiXCR, keeping a single row per CDR3 protein. Of a few hundred thousand distinct CDR3 sequences in the sample, around 25% were seen once. This clonotype was detected only a few times. What it binds is not known. The V end lost 4 bases, the J end lost 1 base, and 8 bases lay between the germline ends. CDR3 length equals 14 residues. The source was cultured PBMCs, collected from culture after CMV antigen stimulation. The chain links TRBV12-3 or TRBV12-4 to TRBJ2-4, with D perhaps TRBD1 (6 bases). The receptor was derived from a human donor in good health (CMV status not recorded). Some clones in this sample may be carry-over from other donors' samples. CDR3 sequence: CASSYRVAKNIQYF. In DNA, the CDR3 is TGTGCCAGCAGTTACAGGGTTGCCAAAAACATTCAGTACTTC.